This TCR beta chain was profiled in a study of synovial regulatory T cells in juvenile arthritis. Study as a whole: Three patients were therapy-naive; over five received methotrexate alone.

Study-wide results and caveats: TCR diversity was lower in inflammation-associated blood Treg cells than in other blood Treg cells.

The method was immunoSEQ multiplex PCR; TCRdb's version includes in-frame clones alone and lacks a portion of them. The listing records around 10,000 clones. As to this clone: Its antigen is still unknown.

Median disease duration was about seven years, range 0.2-19.1. The CDR3 sequence is 13 residues long. The coding DNA is unavailable. Germline values: CDR1 LGHNA, CDR2 YSLEER. Sequencing was done on a sample of Treg cells from blood. Subset defined: remaining (HLA-DR-negative) circulating blood Treg cells. The source is a donor younger than 30 with juvenile idiopathic arthritis. The J gene is TRBJ2-5, the V gene TRBV4-3; checking the TCRdb D call of TRBD1 is not possible without DNA. CDR3 in amino acids: CASSQGQWETQYF.